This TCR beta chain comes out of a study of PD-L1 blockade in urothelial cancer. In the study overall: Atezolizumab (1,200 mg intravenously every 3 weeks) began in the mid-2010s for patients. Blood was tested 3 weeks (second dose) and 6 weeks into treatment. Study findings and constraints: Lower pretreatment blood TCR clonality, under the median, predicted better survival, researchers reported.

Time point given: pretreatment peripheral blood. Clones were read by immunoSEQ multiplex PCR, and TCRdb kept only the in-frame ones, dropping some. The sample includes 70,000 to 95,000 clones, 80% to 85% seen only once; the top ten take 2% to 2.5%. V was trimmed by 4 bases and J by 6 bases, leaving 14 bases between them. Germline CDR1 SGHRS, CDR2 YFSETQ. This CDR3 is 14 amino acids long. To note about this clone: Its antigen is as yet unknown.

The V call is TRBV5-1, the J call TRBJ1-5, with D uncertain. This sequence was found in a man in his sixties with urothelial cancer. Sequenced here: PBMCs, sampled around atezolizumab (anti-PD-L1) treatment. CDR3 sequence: CASSPPPRSQPQHF. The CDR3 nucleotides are TGCGCCAGCAGCCCCCCCCCTAGATCTCAGCCCCAGCATTTT.